A selection of T cell receptor beta chains follows, all from one sample in a study of regulatory T cells in long-lasting Graves disease. TCRdb re-derived calls from the multiplex PCR reads in MiXCR, one entry per CDR3 protein. The table includes about 470,000 distinct CDR3 sequences, about 15% detected once. The same data also went into a second study, on T cells in Graves' hyperthyroidism and ophthalmopathy.

The material was peripheral blood mononuclear cells (PBMCs), obtained at new diagnosis, from a patient treated with antithyroid drugs. These receptors came from a woman under 40 with Graves disease. Each CDR3 is given with its conserved first and last residue. Fields, in order: clone size, J gene, D gene, V gene, CDR3 protein, CDR3 DNA. D genes are given only for firm matches. Clone sizes are given selectively: once, few, many, or a class where the clone is expanded.

abundance: many; j_gene: TRBJ2-3; d_gene: TRBD2; v_gene: TRBV6-2/TRBV6-3; CDR3aa: CASSVLAAGADTQYF; CDR3nt: TGTGCCAGCAGCGTACTAGCGGCGGGGGCAGATACGCAGTATTTT
abundance: few; j_gene: TRBJ1-5; d_gene: NA; v_gene: TRBV12-3/TRBV12-4; CDR3aa: CASSMWGVNQPQHF; CDR3nt: TGTGCCAGCAGTATGTGGGGGGTGAATCAGCCCCAGCATTTT
abundance: many; j_gene: TRBJ2-5; d_gene: NA; v_gene: TRBV20-1; CDR3aa: CSARGAPGSETQYF; CDR3nt: TGCAGTGCTAGAGGTGCACCGGGTTCCGAGACCCAGTACTTC
abundance: many; j_gene: TRBJ2-1; d_gene: TRBD1; v_gene: TRBV18; CDR3aa: CASSSSGTGYDEQFF; CDR3nt: TGTGCCAGCTCATCCTCCGGGACAGGGTACGATGAGCAGTTCTTC
abundance: few; j_gene: TRBJ2-3; d_gene: TRBD2; v_gene: TRBV5-5; CDR3aa: CASSLVGLAGITDTQYF; CDR3nt: TGTGCCAGCAGCTTGGTCGGACTAGCGGGTATCACAGATACGCAGTATTTT
abundance: many; j_gene: TRBJ2-3; d_gene: NA; v_gene: TRBV12-3/TRBV12-4; CDR3aa: CASSYRGTAADTQYF; CDR3nt: TGTGCCAGCAGTTATCGCGGGACGGCGGCAGATACGCAGTATTTT
abundance: NA; j_gene: TRBJ1-4; d_gene: TRBD1; v_gene: TRBV28; CDR3aa: CASSTETGSMAEKLFF; CDR3nt: TGTGCCAGCAGTACGGAGACAGGGAGTATGGCGGAAAAACTGTTTTTT
abundance: NA; j_gene: TRBJ1-1; d_gene: NA; v_gene: TRBV7-3; CDR3aa: CASSAESNTEAFF; CDR3nt: TGTGCCAGCAGCGCCGAGTCGAACACTGAAGCTTTCTTT
abundance: many; j_gene: TRBJ2-1; d_gene: TRBD2; v_gene: TRBV27; CDR3aa: CASSLWPVWLAGGPRDNEQFF; CDR3nt: TGTGCCAGCAGTTTATGGCCGGTGTGGCTAGCGGGAGGGCCGCGGGACAATGAGCAGTTCTTC
abundance: many; j_gene: TRBJ1-4; d_gene: NA; v_gene: TRBV6-2/TRBV6-3; CDR3aa: CASSYTYKGQLFF; CDR3nt: TGTGCCAGCAGTTACACCTACAAAGGCCAACTGTTTTTT
abundance: NA; j_gene: TRBJ2-1; d_gene: NA; v_gene: TRBV20-1; CDR3aa: CSAGASLREQFF; CDR3nt: TGCAGTGCTGGAGCTAGCTTGCGCGAGCAGTTCTTC
abundance: many; j_gene: TRBJ1-1; d_gene: NA; v_gene: TRBV13; CDR3aa: CASSLGRAVEAFF; CDR3nt: TGTGCCAGCAGCTTAGGCAGGGCCGTTGAAGCTTTCTTT
abundance: many; j_gene: TRBJ2-1; d_gene: NA; v_gene: TRBV7-2; CDR3aa: CASSSFEQFF; CDR3nt: TGTGCCAGCAGCTCCTTTGAGCAGTTCTTC